The clone carrying this T cell receptor beta chain was seen many times. Its antigen is not identified. Total RNA and DNA came together from around 18-30 mg of bulk tissue without cell sorting. The patients presented with primary liver carcinoma, which was managed through surgical resection. Patients in the cohort were treatment-naive and living with chronic HBV infection. This entry is derived from a study of tumor-infiltrating lymphocytes in primary liver carcinoma. V shed 3 bases and J 3 bases; nucleotides not matched to a gene: 14. Germline CDR1 MGHRA, CDR2 YSYEKL. The length of the CDR3 is 18 residues. Total RNA amounting to around 450 ng was the source from which TCR beta cDNA was made with a constant-region primer. Modified slightly, ARM-PCR produced TCR beta libraries over three nested multiplex PCR rounds. TRBV1-TRBV30 forward primers and a C-beta reverse primer were used in the first two PCR rounds, which each ran for around 11 cycles. TCRdb itself ran the multiplex PCR reads through MiXCR, one entry per CDR3 protein. The repertoire holds 90,000 to 150,000 distinct CDR3 sequences, around two thirds seen once, with around 9.3% in the top ten.

Study-wide points: The study found a significantly higher top-250-clone fraction in tumors than in blood (p = 0.039).

The TCR was taken from a woman aged 55-69 years with primary liver carcinoma and hepatitis B virus infection. What was sequenced was liver tumor tissue from sampling region 1. Subset specified: tumor region T1, superior pole. The chain is built from TRBV4-1 and TRBJ2-4, with TRBD1 identical over 7 bases. The CDR3 is CASSHPGHGSGGKNIQYF. The CDR3 DNA sequence: TGCGCCAGCAGCCATCCCGGACACGGGTCAGGGGGCAAAAACATTCAGTACTTC.